This T cell receptor (beta chain) was captured by sequencing in a study of blood T cell repertoires in COVID-19 (dated by TCRdb to about 2020). Turning to the overall study: Samples from collaborators originated in the United States, Italy and Spain and spanned both the acute and convalescent phases of COVID-19. The prospective study material was composed of cDNA or gDNA derived from T cells, B-cell-depleted T cells, or PBMCs. The dataset comprised deeply sampled blood TCRbeta repertoires from subjects exposed to, actively infected with, or recovered from COVID-19. The repertoires were made available in a free public database intended to serve as a resource for research on the immune response to SARS-CoV-2. The samples were drawn from two sources: the first 160 participants of the ongoing ImmuneRACE study, and 1,254 subjects contributed by 6 global collaborators. Sample metadata almost always included a de-identified subject ID, COVID-19 status, age in years and sex. Where available, HLA class I and class II types were taken from metadata supplied by the sample provider and were not determined by assay-based typing. Broad study findings and their caveats: The amount of clinical and demographic metadata varied by source and participant and was provided uncurated.

Whole blood was collected in K2EDTA tubes by collaborating institutions according to the institutions' own protocols. Collaborator samples were shipped for TCRbeta analysis as frozen whole blood, isolated PBMCs, or DNA extracted from either sample type. From the germline V gene, CDR1 is SGHRS and CDR2 is YFSETQ. The junction shows trimming of 4 bases on V and 8 bases on J, plus 15 bases between the germline ends. Measured from the cysteine to the phenylalanine, the CDR3 is 13 residues long. Here the CDR3 DNA is all that survives: 39 bases in frame from base 1. As for this clone: Its antigen remains unidentified. No base qualities exist here, and no much larger clone lies one base off it.

The immunoSEQ Assay, a bias-controlled multiplex PCR, was used to amplify TCRbeta CDR3 regions from genomic DNA. The authors processed their data as follows. The number of nucleated cells in each sample was estimated by amplification of reference gene primers within the assay. To quantify the absolute abundance of each unique TCRbeta CDR3 rearrangement, sequence reads were collapsed and filtered. For each sample, productive Simpson clonality was calculated as the square root of Simpson's diversity index over productive rearrangements. In its TCRdb copy, this immuneACCESS table keeps in-frame sequences only and misses some clones. Where compared with another copy, unresolved V genes explain less than half of these, and the others have no known cause. D and trimming were read from the DNA, whereas the V and J calls and clone size are those reported in that table. The sample contains 40,000 to 45,000 clones, 75% to 90% of them found a single time. The ten top clones hold 6.5% to 9% of the sample.

The sequenced sample was peripheral blood. Recombination connected TRBV5-1 to TRBJ1-2; the D segment could be TRBD1, given 5 matching bases. This sequence originates from a man aged 60 to 69 with active COVID-19. The bases are TGCGCCAGCAGCGCCCTGACAGTAAAGGGCTACACCTTC. It translates as CASSALTVKGYTF.